This TCR beta chain was profiled in a study of post-analysis software for immune sequencing data. Study-level background: Secondary progressive, relapsing-remitting and progressive-relapsing multiple sclerosis were among the included disease courses. Study-level findings and limits: Roughly five TRBV segments were more frequent in patients than controls; TRBV5-6, TRBV5-1 and TRBV20-1 belonged to this group. People with multiple sclerosis had a significantly lower normalized Chao1 diversity than controls did. Batch-matched samples strongly co-clustered by F measure.

This clonotype was detected ten times or more. What it binds is not known. The library was made from cDNA and included unique molecular identifiers. TCRdb passed the PCR reads through MiXCR, listing each CDR3 protein once. Among over 150,000 distinct CDR3 sequences, 30% were seen once, and the ten largest hold approximately 1.4%. CDR3 length: 14 residues. CDR1 is MGHDK and CDR2 is SYGVNS in the germline V gene. V dropped 9 bases and J dropped 6; count of bases not matched to a gene: 9. Sequencing input: blood. The chain links TRBV25-1 to TRBJ2-1, with 9 bases fitting TRBD2. This TCR was recovered from a girl aged 10 to 17 with multiple sclerosis. Here the CDR3 DNA reads TGTGCCAGTAATCAAGCGGGAGGAGGCAATGAGCAGTTCTTC. Its protein product is CASNQAGGGNEQFF.